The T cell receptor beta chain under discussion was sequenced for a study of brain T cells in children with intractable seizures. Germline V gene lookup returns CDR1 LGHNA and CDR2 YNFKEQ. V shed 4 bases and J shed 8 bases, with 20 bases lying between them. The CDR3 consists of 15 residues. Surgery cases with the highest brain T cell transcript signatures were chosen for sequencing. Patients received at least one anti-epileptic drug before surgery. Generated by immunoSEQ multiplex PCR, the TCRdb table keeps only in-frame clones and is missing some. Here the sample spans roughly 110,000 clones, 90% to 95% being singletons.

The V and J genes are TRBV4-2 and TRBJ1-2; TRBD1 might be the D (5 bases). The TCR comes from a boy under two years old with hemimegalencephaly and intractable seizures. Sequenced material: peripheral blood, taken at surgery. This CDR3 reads CASSRGTAFGGGYTF. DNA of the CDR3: TGTGCCAGCAGCCGGGGGACGGCCTTCGGGGGAGGCTACACCTTC.